Shown below are 31 T cell receptor beta chains from a single sample sequenced in a study of Tregs in tolerant kidney transplant recipients. The method was immunoSEQ multiplex PCR; TCRdb's version includes in-frame clones alone and lacks a portion of them. The table records more than 60,000 clones, approximately 83% of them present only once. This sample comprised Tregs from blood, obtained before the transplant. The source of these receptors is a human donor who received a combined kidney and bone marrow transplant.

The J gene is TRBJ1-2, the V gene TRBV6-5; D is ambiguous. Trimming pared 0 bases from V and 8 bases from J, leaving 10 bases between. The CDR3 length is 13 residues. CDR1 is MNHEY, CDR2 SVGAGI, per germline. CDR3 sequence: CASSYSNIAGYTF. The DNA of the CDR3 is TGTGCCAGCAGTTACTCCAACATTGCGGGCTACACCTTC.

A note on this clone: Likely a read error: the CDR3 ends without its conserved phenylalanine or tryptophan. The chain uses TRBV4-1 and TRBJ1-2, with D uncertain. Germline V gene lookup returns CDR1 MGHRA and CDR2 YSYEKL. Trimming shortened V by 0 bases and J by 4 bases, and 9 bases separated the two germline ends. The CDR3 runs to 14 residues. In DNA, the CDR3 is TGCGCCAGCAGCCAAGATGCGGGGATCTATGGCTACACCCTC. It translates to CASSQDAGIYGYTL.

This sequence joins TRBV4-2 and TRBJ2-2; TRBD2 aligns across 14 bases. J gave up 0 bases and V 5 bases, and 5 bases lay outside the gene matches. CDR3 length: 18 residues. Germline V gives CDR1 LGHNA, CDR2 YNFKEQ. CDR3 in amino acids: CASSGGTSGGTNTGELFF. CDR3 nucleotides: TGTGCCAGCAGCGGAGGGACTAGCGGGGGCACGAACACCGGGGAGCTGTTTTTT.

The chain is built from TRBV5-6 and TRBJ2-5; D perhaps matches TRBD2 (5 bases). Germline lookup yields CDR1 SGHDT and CDR2 YYEEEE. The ends were cut back, 0 bases at V and 5 bases at J, with 14 bases in the middle. This CDR3 has 15 residues. The CDR3 loop reads CASSLVPGSGETQYF. CDR3 nucleotide sequence: TGTGCCAGCAGCTTGGTTCCGGGATCCGGCGAGACCCAGTACTTC.

The CDR3 is CASSSQTGGNTEAFF. CDR3 nucleotides: TGTGCCAGCAGTTCCCAGACAGGGGGCAACACTGAAGCTTTCTTT. The V and J genes are TRBV6-5 and TRBJ1-1; 10 positions agree with TRBD1. Per germline, CDR1 MNHEY and CDR2 SVGAGI. Germline trimming cut 4 bases from V and 2 bases from J; bases unmatched to any gene: 4. CDR3 length: 15 residues.

This clone was counted only a few times. The V gene is TRBV28, the J gene TRBJ1-5; a weak D match, TRBD1 (6 bases). The CDR3 is 14 residues long. V lost 5 bases and J lost 3, with 11 bases in between. Germline values: CDR1 MDHEN, CDR2 SYDVKM. CDR3 sequence: CASSAYRDNQPQHF. CDR3 nucleotides: TGTGCCAGCAGTGCCTACAGGGACAATCAGCCCCAGCATTTT.

V and J are TRBV10-1 and TRBJ2-2; TRBD1 agrees at 12 bases. The CDR3 totals 17 residues. CDR1 and CDR2 from the germline V gene are WNHNN and SYGVQD (reference sequence). J was trimmed by 6 bases and V by 6 bases; bases with no gene match: 11. The CDR3 protein is CASSDTGTGGKAGELFF. The CDR3 DNA sequence: TGCGCCAGCAGCGACACCGGGACAGGGGGCAAGGCCGGGGAGCTGTTTTTT.

The chain is built from TRBV27 and TRBJ1-2, with TRBD1 matching over 9 bases. Per the germline V gene, CDR1 is MNHEY and CDR2 is SMNVEV (reference sequence). This CDR3 has 13 residues. Unmatched junction bases numbered 5, after V lost 5 bases and J lost 7 bases. CDR3 loop: CASSLQGAGGYTF. DNA of the CDR3: TGTGCCAGCAGTCTACAGGGGGCGGGTGGCTACACCTTC.

The rearrangement joins TRBV5-1 to TRBJ2-7; tentatively, D is TRBD2 (7 bases). The CDR3 spans 15 residues. Germline V gene lookup returns CDR1 SGHRS and CDR2 YFSETQ. The V end was cut by 1 base, the J end by 0 bases, with 11 bases between. This chain's CDR3 is CASSLRGGYSYEQYF. DNA for the CDR3: TGCGCCAGCAGCTTGAGGGGGGGTTACTCCTACGAGCAGTACTTC.

The CDR3 coding sequence is TGTGCCAGCAGCTTGGCCCGCCCCACCGGGGAGCTGTTTTTT. Translation: CASSLARPTGELFF. The V call is TRBV5-5, the J call TRBJ2-2; no firm D call. CDR3 length: 14 amino acids. Trimming removed 0 bases from V and 4 bases from J, with 7 bases in between. Germline values: CDR1 SGHKS, CDR2 YYEKEE (reference sequence). Full variable domain (rest looked up from reference TRBV5-5 and TRBJ2-2): DAGVTQSPTHLIKTRGQQVTLRCSPISGHKSVSWYQQVLGQGPQFIFQYYEKEERGRGNFPDRFSARQFPNYSSELNVNALLLGDSALYLCASSLARPTGELFFGEGSRLTVL.

CDR3 amino acids: CASSYDPNSPLHF. Here the CDR3 DNA reads TGCGCCAGCAGCTACGACCCGAATTCACCCCTCCACTTT. The chain joins TRBV5-1 to TRBJ1-6; D not resolved. This CDR3 has 13 amino acids. V was shortened by 3 bases and J by 7 bases, with 8 bases between the two germline ends. Germline V gene sequence: CDR1 SGHRS, CDR2 YFSETQ.

In regard to this clone: At one boundary the junction diverges from the germline segment, which might be a read error. The CDR3 DNA reads TGTGCCAGCTGTTACCTGGCGGCAGAGATCACCGGGGAGCTGTTTTTT. Translating gives CASCYLAAEITGELFF. This sequence joins TRBV6-6 and TRBJ2-2; D not certain. The CDR3 loop spans 16 amino acids. From germline, CDR1 is MNHNY and CDR2 SVGAGI (reference sequence).

The chain employs TRBV5-4 and TRBJ2-5; 11 bases fit TRBD2. This CDR3 contains 14 residues. Germline V gene data show CDR1 as SGHNT and CDR2 as YYREEE (reference sequence). After removal of 5 bases from V and 1 base from J, the junction contained 1 base not matched to a gene. The CDR3 is CASSSGRAQETQYF. The DNA for the CDR3 is TGTGCCAGCAGTAGCGGGAGGGCCCAAGAGACCCAGTACTTC.

This clone was counted once. V gene TRBV4-1 combines with J gene TRBJ2-2, with TRBD2 identical over 12 bases. Germline V gene lookup returns CDR1 MGHRA and CDR2 YSYEKL. The CDR3 is made up of 19 amino acids. V shed 0 bases and J 4 bases; nucleotides not matched to a gene: 9. CDR3 amino acids: CASSQDIRLAGVRTGELFF. The DNA for the CDR3 is TGCGCCAGCAGCCAAGATATTCGACTAGCGGGAGTACGCACCGGGGAGCTGTTTTTT.

This chain links TRBV9 with TRBJ1-3; no definite D call. CDR3 length equals 16 residues. The germline gives CDR1 SGDLS, CDR2 YYNGEE. V was pared by 0 bases and J by 4 bases, with 14 bases between. CDR3 coding DNA: TGTGCCAGCAGCGTAGATGCGGGGATAACCGGAAACACCATATATTTT. Translation gives CASSVDAGITGNTIYF. The variable domain in full, with the rest retrieved from reference TRBV9 and TRBJ1-3, is DSGVTQTPKHLITATGQRVTLRCSPRSGDLSVYWYQQSLDQGLQFLIQYYNGEERAKGNILERFSAQQFPDLHSELNLSSLELGDSALYFCASSVDAGITGNTIYFGEGSWLTVV.

The chain links TRBV7-9 to TRBJ2-7, with 7 bases matching TRBD1. J gave up 6 bases and V 3 bases, and 8 bases lay outside the gene matches. Germline V lookup: CDR1 SEHNR, CDR2 FQNEAQ (reference sequence). This CDR3 has 14 residues. CDR3 nucleotides: TGTGCCAGCAGCTTCGGGCAGGGGGACCCCGAGCAGTACTTC. Translated, it gives CASSFGQGDPEQYF. Based on the CDR3 plus reference TRBV7-9 and TRBJ2-7, the full variable domain is DTGVSQNPRHKITKRGQNVTFRCDPISEHNRLYWYRQTLGQGPEFLTYFQNEAQLEKSRLLSDRFSAERPKGSFSTLEIQRTEQGDSAMYLCASSFGQGDPEQYFGPGTRLTVT.

The rearrangement links TRBV19 to TRBJ2-6, with 8 bases that match TRBD1. The CDR3 spans 17 residues. CDR1 is LNHDA, CDR2 SQIVND, per germline (reference sequence). With 7 bases clipped from V and 4 bases from J, the junction kept 12 bases outside the gene matches. CDR3 nucleotides: TGTGCCAGTACCCCGCCAGGGGGCGCTTCCGGGGCCAACGTCCTGACTTTC. It is translated as CASTPPGGASGANVLTF.

V is TRBV19 and J is TRBJ2-3; unclear D gene. The V end lost 10 bases, the J end lost 1 base, and 15 bases lay between the germline ends. The CDR3 sequence is 14 residues long. CDR1 and CDR2 (germline): LNHDA, SQIVND (reference sequence). DNA of the CDR3: TGTGCCACCCAAGTGGCTGGACGCACAGATACGCAGTATTTT. Translation gives CATQVAGRTDTQYF.

This clone has only one observation. In nucleotides, the CDR3 is TGTGCCATCAGTGAGTACGGCGGAGTTATACCGACCGGGGAGCTGTTTTTT. This sequence encodes CAISEYGGVIPTGELFF. J is TRBJ2-2 and V is TRBV10-3, with D hard to call. In germline, CDR1 is ENHRY, CDR2 SYGVKD. The CDR3 has 17 residues. V lost 1 base to trimming and J lost 5 bases, with 17 bases between them.

This clone was counted once. This chain uses TRBV7-8 with TRBJ2-5; 15 bases are shared with TRBD2. The length of the CDR3 is 17 residues. Trimming cost V 1 base and J 5 bases; bases outside gene matches: 5. Germline V lookup: CDR1 SGHVS, CDR2 FQNEAQ. As DNA, the CDR3 is TGTGCCAGCAGCTTAGGGACTAGCGGGGGGGCCGTGGAGACCCAGTACTTC. Translation gives CASSLGTSGGAVETQYF. The whole variable domain, filled in from reference TRBV7-8 and TRBJ2-5, reads GAGVSQSPRYKVAKRGQDVALRCDPISGHVSLFWYQQALGQGPEFLTYFQNEAQLDKSGLPSDRFFAERPEGSVSTLKIQRTQQEDSAVYLCASSLGTSGGAVETQYFGPGTRLLVL.

The gene calls are TRBV5-1 and TRBJ1-4, with D possibly TRBD1 on 5 matching bases. Germline lookup yields CDR1 SGHRS and CDR2 YFSETQ. The CDR3 spans 16 residues. V was trimmed by 4 bases and J by 0 bases, leaving 13 bases between them. CDR3 sequence: CASSRTGTATNEKLFF. For the CDR3, the DNA is TGCGCCAGCAGCAGGACCGGGACCGCAACTAATGAAAAACTGTTTTTT.

The chain recombines TRBV7-7 with TRBJ2-2; no clear D. Deletions cut 3 bases from V and 3 bases from J, with 8 bases between. Germline V gene lookup returns CDR1 SSHAT and CDR2 FNYEAQ (reference sequence). CDR3 length equals 14 residues. CDR3 DNA: TGTGCCAGCAGCTTCCGCGCCCACACCGGGGAGCTGTTTTTT. It translates to CASSFRAHTGELFF.

The chain joins TRBV19 to TRBJ1-3, with TRBD1 as a possible D gene (6 bases). V lost 3 bases, J lost 4 bases, and 10 bases lay in between. Germline-derived CDR1 and CDR2 are LNHDA and SQIVND (reference sequence). The length of the CDR3 is 14 residues. The CDR3 protein is CASSMGTRGNTIYF. The DNA of the CDR3 is TGTGCCAGTAGTATGGGGACAAGGGGAAACACCATATATTTT.

The chain joins TRBV5-1 to TRBJ1-2, with 10 positions matching TRBD1. CDR3 length: 15 amino acids. V was clipped by 4 bases and J by 7 bases; unmatched bases: 10. The germline CDR1 and CDR2 sequences are SGHRS and YFSETQ. The CDR3 nucleotides read TGCGCCAGCAGCCAAGCGACAGGGACAGGGGTTGGCTACACCTTC. It translates to CASSQATGTGVGYTF.

This rearrangement joins TRBV18 to TRBJ1-1, with TRBD1 matching over 10 bases. CDR1 and CDR2 from the germline V gene are KGHSH and LQKENI. The CDR3 is 15 residues long. With V trimmed by 2 bases and J by 1 base, 1 base remained unmatched. The CDR3: CASSPGTGANTEAFF. CDR3 coding DNA: TGTGCCAGCTCACCAGGGACAGGGGCGAACACTGAAGCTTTCTTT.

This clone was detected once. The chain links TRBV2 to TRBJ1-1, with D possibly being TRBD1 (5 bases). This CDR3 comprises 14 residues. Trimming took off 6 bases at V and 4 bases at J, with 15 bases between the two ends. CDR1 and CDR2 from the germline V gene are SNHLY and FYNNEI. The CDR3 spells CASRKPGPRTEAFF. CDR3 bases: TGTGCCAGCAGGAAACCGGGACCTCGCACTGAAGCTTTCTTT.

V and J are TRBV11-2 and TRBJ1-4; weak D call: TRBD1 (5 bases). The CDR3 extends over 15 amino acids. Germline lookup yields CDR1 SGHAT and CDR2 FQNNGV. The V end was cut by 0 bases, the J end by 10 bases, with 15 bases between. The CDR3 nucleotides read TGTGCCAGCAGCTTAGACCGGGCAGGGAAAGTAAAACTGTTTTTT. Residues: CASSLDRAGKVKLFF.

The chain joins TRBV5-1 to TRBJ2-4; 7 positions agree with TRBD1. Germline V gives CDR1 SGHRS, CDR2 YFSETQ. J lost 1 base, V lost 3 bases, and 4 bases had no gene match. The CDR3 is 15 residues long. The CDR3 nucleotides read TGCGCCAGCAGCTCCGGGACAGCTGCCAAAAACATTCAGTACTTC. This codes for CASSSGTAAKNIQYF. Filled out from reference TRBV5-1 and TRBJ2-4, the complete variable domain reads KAGVTQTPRYLIKTRGQQVTLSCSPISGHRSVSWYQQTPGQGLQFLFEYFSETQRNKGNFPGRFSGRQFSNSRSEMNVSTLELGDSALYLCASSSGTAAKNIQYFGAGTRLSVL.

The chain employs TRBV28 and TRBJ1-2, with 7 nucleotides matching TRBD1. The CDR3 covers 18 residues. The junction had 16 bases not matched to a gene; V was cut back by 2 bases and J by 4 bases. The germline V gene has CDR1 MDHEN and CDR2 SYDVKM. The CDR3 protein is CASSLTGTAFASGYGYTF. The CDR3 nucleotides read TGTGCCAGCAGTTTAACCGGGACAGCCTTCGCCTCGGGCTATGGCTACACCTTC.

This chain connects TRBV2 to TRBJ2-5; no clear D gene. Germline CDR1 SNHLY, CDR2 FYNNEI. Trimming stripped 2 bases from V and 5 bases from J, with 12 bases between. The CDR3 is 14 amino acids. The CDR3 DNA follows: TGTGCCAGCAGTGAAAATGCCAGGTGGGAGACCCAGTACTTC. Protein: CASSENARWETQYF.

The chain employs TRBV7-2 and TRBJ2-3; D remains unclear. V was trimmed by 0 bases and J by 6 bases, leaving 10 bases between them. This CDR3 has 14 residues. Germline CDR1 is SGHTA and CDR2 is FQGNSA. DNA of the CDR3: TGTGCCAGCAGCTTAGCGCAATATGACGATACGCAGTATTTT. Translating it yields CASSLAQYDDTQYF.